A selection of T cell receptor beta chains follows, all from one sample in a study of cytomegalovirus exposure and HLA in healthy donors. Only in-frame clones appear in the TCRdb table, and some are missing; sequencing was by immunoSEQ multiplex PCR. The repertoire table contains some 60,000 clones. Sequenced input: PBMCs. These receptors were obtained from a male donor in good health and CMV-seronegative. Both conserved end residues are part of each CDR3. The D gene is left open where the match is weak.

CDR3nt: TGTGCCAGCAGCGTGGGTTATGGGGGACAGGGGGCCTACGAGCAGTACTTC
CDR3aa: CASSVGYGGQGAYEQYF
j_gene: TRBJ2-7
v_gene: TRBV5-4
d_gene: TRBD1

CDR3nt: TGTGCCTGGAGTGTACAGCAGTTGTTCGGTTCACCCCTCCACTTT
CDR3aa: CAWSVQQLFGSPLHF
j_gene: TRBJ1-6
v_gene: TRBV30
d_gene: NA

CDR3nt: TGTGCCAGCAGCTCTGGGGGGGAGCAGTACTTC
CDR3aa: CASSSGGEQYF
j_gene: TRBJ2-7
v_gene: TRBV6-5
d_gene: NA

CDR3nt: TGCGCCAGCAGCTTAACCCGGGACAGCTACGAGCAGTACTTC
CDR3aa: CASSLTRDSYEQYF
j_gene: TRBJ2-7
v_gene: TRBV4-1
d_gene: TRBD1

CDR3nt: TGTGCCAGTTCCGGGTTCTATGGCTACACCTTC
CDR3aa: CASSGFYGYTF
j_gene: TRBJ1-2
v_gene: TRBV28
d_gene: NA

CDR3nt: TGTGCCAGCAGCAGGACAGGGATGAACAATGAGCAGTTCTTC
CDR3aa: CASSRTGMNNEQFF
j_gene: TRBJ2-1
v_gene: TRBV5-4
d_gene: TRBD1

CDR3nt: TGTGCCAGCATTCCCGTGTCCTATGGGGCCAACGTCCTGACTTTC
CDR3aa: CASIPVSYGANVLTF
j_gene: TRBJ2-6
v_gene: TRBV6-1
d_gene: NA

CDR3nt: TGTGCCAGCAGCTCTCGGACAGGGTTCTTGGGAACTGAAGATTTCTTT
CDR3aa: CASSSRTGFLGTEDFF
j_gene: TRBJ1-1
v_gene: TRBV7-6
d_gene: TRBD1

CDR3nt: TGCGCCAGCAGCTTGGGGGGGGGTAACGACTATGGCTACACCTTC
CDR3aa: CASSLGGGNDYGYTF
j_gene: TRBJ1-2
v_gene: TRBV5-1
d_gene: NA

CDR3nt: TGTGCCAGCTCACGGGCCCTCGGGGATGGCTACACCTTC
CDR3aa: CASSRALGDGYTF
j_gene: TRBJ1-2
v_gene: TRBV18
d_gene: NA

CDR3nt: TGTGCCAGCAGCTTGTGGACTAGCGGCAACAATGAGCAGTTCTTC
CDR3aa: CASSLWTSGNNEQFF
j_gene: TRBJ2-1
v_gene: TRBV7-2
d_gene: TRBD2

CDR3nt: TGTGCCAGCAGCGCAGACAGGGCCCACGAGCAGTACTTC
CDR3aa: CASSADRAHEQYF
j_gene: TRBJ2-7
v_gene: TRBV9
d_gene: TRBD1

CDR3nt: TGTGCCAGCAGCGGATTACTAGCGGGGGGGCCGGAGACCCAGTACTTC
CDR3aa: CASSGLLAGGPETQYF
j_gene: TRBJ2-5
v_gene: TRBV9
d_gene: TRBD2

CDR3nt: TGTGCCAGCACCCCTCGGGCTAGCGGGAGGGCCCTGAATGAGCAGTTCTTC
CDR3aa: CASTPRASGRALNEQFF
j_gene: TRBJ2-1
v_gene: TRBV5-4
d_gene: TRBD2

CDR3nt: TGTGCCAGCAGGGGGAGCGGGACCGCGAAAGAGACCCAGTACTTC
CDR3aa: CASRGSGTAKETQYF
j_gene: TRBJ2-5
v_gene: TRBV6-5
d_gene: TRBD2

CDR3nt: TGTGCCAGCAGTGCCGGCGGGACGAGGAATTCACCCCTCCACTTT
CDR3aa: CASSAGGTRNSPLHF
j_gene: TRBJ1-6
v_gene: TRBV28
d_gene: NA

CDR3nt: TGTGCCAGCAGTGGGACAGGGAGCGCCTACGAGCAGTACTTC
CDR3aa: CASSGTGSAYEQYF
j_gene: TRBJ2-7
v_gene: TRBV6-6
d_gene: TRBD1

CDR3nt: TGTGCCAGCAGTTACACCACAGGGGATGATCAGCCCCAGCATTTT
CDR3aa: CASSYTTGDDQPQHF
j_gene: TRBJ1-5
v_gene: TRBV6-5
d_gene: TRBD1

CDR3nt: TGTGCCAGCAGTGGCAGGGAAGTCACCGGGGAGCTGTTTTTT
CDR3aa: CASSGREVTGELFF
j_gene: TRBJ2-2
v_gene: TRBV2
d_gene: NA

CDR3nt: TGTGCCAGCTCAGAACTGACAGGGTCCCCAGGTGGCTACACCTTC
CDR3aa: CASSELTGSPGGYTF
j_gene: TRBJ1-2
v_gene: TRBV18
d_gene: TRBD1

CDR3nt: TGTGCCAGCAGCTTGGGTTACGGTGGCTACACCTTC
CDR3aa: CASSLGYGGYTF
j_gene: TRBJ1-2
v_gene: TRBV5-6
d_gene: NA

CDR3nt: TGTGCCAGCAGCTTATATGGGCCTGGAAACACCATATATTTT
CDR3aa: CASSLYGPGNTIYF
j_gene: TRBJ1-3
v_gene: TRBV13
d_gene: NA

CDR3nt: TGTGCCAGCAGCGTACAGGATAGCAATCAGCCCCAGCATTTT
CDR3aa: CASSVQDSNQPQHF
j_gene: TRBJ1-5
v_gene: TRBV9
d_gene: NA

CDR3nt: TGTGCCAGCTCACCAGGGACAGGGACTGGGGCCAACGTCCTGACTTTC
CDR3aa: CASSPGTGTGANVLTF
j_gene: TRBJ2-6
v_gene: TRBV18
d_gene: TRBD1

CDR3nt: TGTGCCAGTCCACCCGGGGCAGGGGGCTGGGTAGGGTATGGCTACACCTTC
CDR3aa: CASPPGAGGWVGYGYTF
j_gene: TRBJ1-2
v_gene: TRBV28
d_gene: TRBD1

CDR3nt: TGTGCCATCACCCCGGACACCCTCTACGAGCAGTACTTC
CDR3aa: CAITPDTLYEQYF
j_gene: TRBJ2-7
v_gene: TRBV10-3
d_gene: NA

CDR3nt: TGTGCCAACAGCTCTCGACTAGCGGGGGGGGTAGAGACCCAGTACTTC
CDR3aa: CANSSRLAGGVETQYF
j_gene: TRBJ2-5
v_gene: TRBV5-4
d_gene: TRBD2

CDR3nt: TGTGCCAGCAGTAGACAGGGACAGGGGCACTACGAGCAGTACTTC
CDR3aa: CASSRQGQGHYEQYF
j_gene: TRBJ2-7
v_gene: TRBV6-5
d_gene: TRBD1

CDR3nt: TGCGCCAGCAGCTTGGTTGCGGGGACGTACAATGAGCAGTTCTTC
CDR3aa: CASSLVAGTYNEQFF
j_gene: TRBJ2-1
v_gene: TRBV5-1
d_gene: NA

CDR3nt: TGTGCCAGCAGCCAAGATCGTGGTACCCCTTCTAGCGGGAGGGCCGTCGATAAGCAGTATTTT
CDR3aa: CASSQDRGTPSSGRAVDKQYF
j_gene: TRBJ2-3
v_gene: TRBV4-2
d_gene: TRBD2

CDR3nt: TGCGCCAGCACCCCAAGTCTAGGGGGACGACCCCTAACACTGTACTTC
CDR3aa: CASTPSLGGRPLTLYF
j_gene: TRBJ2-5
v_gene: TRBV5-1
d_gene: NA

CDR3nt: TGCGCCAGCAGCCGACCTGGGGGGGGCGCGAACGAGCAGTACTTC
CDR3aa: CASSRPGGGANEQYF
j_gene: TRBJ2-7
v_gene: TRBV5-1
d_gene: NA

CDR3nt: TGTGCCAGCTGGCGAGTTGGGCGCGACTACACCTTC
CDR3aa: CASWRVGRDYTF
j_gene: TRBJ1-2
v_gene: TRBV28
d_gene: NA

CDR3nt: TGTGCCAGCAGCCTGGCCGCTAGTGATGAGCAGTTCTTC
CDR3aa: CASSLAASDEQFF
j_gene: TRBJ2-1
v_gene: TRBV5-6
d_gene: NA

CDR3nt: TGTGCCAGCAGCCTGGACGGGAGTAAGACCGGGGAGCTGTTTTTT
CDR3aa: CASSLDGSKTGELFF
j_gene: TRBJ2-2
v_gene: TRBV7-9
d_gene: NA

CDR3nt: TGTGCCAGCAGTTTAGGGGGGAGCACTGAAGCTTTCTTT
CDR3aa: CASSLGGSTEAFF
j_gene: TRBJ1-1
v_gene: TRBV28
d_gene: NA

CDR3nt: TGTGCCAGCAGTTTTCAGAATTACCGGGTGAATCAGCCCCAGCATTTT
CDR3aa: CASSFQNYRVNQPQHF
j_gene: TRBJ1-5
v_gene: TRBV28
d_gene: NA

CDR3nt: TGTGCCAGCACCCCGACAGGGGACTATGGCTACACCTTC
CDR3aa: CASTPTGDYGYTF
j_gene: TRBJ1-2
v_gene: TRBV6-6
d_gene: TRBD1

CDR3nt: TGCGCCAGCAGCTTACAGGGTCCCTTGTCCTACGAGCAGTACTTC
CDR3aa: CASSLQGPLSYEQYF
j_gene: TRBJ2-7
v_gene: TRBV5-1
d_gene: NA

CDR3nt: TGTGCTAGCAGCGGGGACATTTCCTACGAGCAGTACTTC
CDR3aa: CASSGDISYEQYF
j_gene: TRBJ2-7
v_gene: TRBV7-7
d_gene: NA

CDR3nt: TGTGCCAGCTCACCACGGAGAGGGGGCGAAGGGGAGACCCAGTACTTC
CDR3aa: CASSPRRGGEGETQYF
j_gene: TRBJ2-5
v_gene: TRBV18
d_gene: TRBD1

CDR3nt: TGCGCCAGCAGCCAAGATTCGAGGACAGGGGGCTCACCCCTACACTTT
CDR3aa: CASSQDSRTGGSPLHF
j_gene: TRBJ1-6
v_gene: TRBV4-1
d_gene: TRBD1

CDR3nt: TGTGCCGGGAGTTCGACAGGGGGAGGCACAGATACGCAGTATTTT
CDR3aa: CAGSSTGGGTDTQYF
j_gene: TRBJ2-3
v_gene: TRBV30
d_gene: TRBD1